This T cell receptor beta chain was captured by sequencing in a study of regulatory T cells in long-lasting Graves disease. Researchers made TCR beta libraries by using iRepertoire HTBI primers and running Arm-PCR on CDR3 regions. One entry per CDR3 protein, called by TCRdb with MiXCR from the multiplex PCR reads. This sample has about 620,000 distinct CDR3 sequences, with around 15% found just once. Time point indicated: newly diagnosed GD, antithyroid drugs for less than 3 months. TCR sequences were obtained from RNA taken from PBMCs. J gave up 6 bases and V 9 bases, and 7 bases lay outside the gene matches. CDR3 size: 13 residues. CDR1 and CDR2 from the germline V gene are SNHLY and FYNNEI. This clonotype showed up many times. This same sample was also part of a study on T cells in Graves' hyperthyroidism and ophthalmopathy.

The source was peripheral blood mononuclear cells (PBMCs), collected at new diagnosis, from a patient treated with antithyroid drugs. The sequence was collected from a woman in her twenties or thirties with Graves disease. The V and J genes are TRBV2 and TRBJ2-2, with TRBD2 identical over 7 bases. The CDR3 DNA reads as TGTGCCAGTGGACTAGAGGTCTCCGGGGAGCTGTTTTTT. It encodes CASGLEVSGELFF.